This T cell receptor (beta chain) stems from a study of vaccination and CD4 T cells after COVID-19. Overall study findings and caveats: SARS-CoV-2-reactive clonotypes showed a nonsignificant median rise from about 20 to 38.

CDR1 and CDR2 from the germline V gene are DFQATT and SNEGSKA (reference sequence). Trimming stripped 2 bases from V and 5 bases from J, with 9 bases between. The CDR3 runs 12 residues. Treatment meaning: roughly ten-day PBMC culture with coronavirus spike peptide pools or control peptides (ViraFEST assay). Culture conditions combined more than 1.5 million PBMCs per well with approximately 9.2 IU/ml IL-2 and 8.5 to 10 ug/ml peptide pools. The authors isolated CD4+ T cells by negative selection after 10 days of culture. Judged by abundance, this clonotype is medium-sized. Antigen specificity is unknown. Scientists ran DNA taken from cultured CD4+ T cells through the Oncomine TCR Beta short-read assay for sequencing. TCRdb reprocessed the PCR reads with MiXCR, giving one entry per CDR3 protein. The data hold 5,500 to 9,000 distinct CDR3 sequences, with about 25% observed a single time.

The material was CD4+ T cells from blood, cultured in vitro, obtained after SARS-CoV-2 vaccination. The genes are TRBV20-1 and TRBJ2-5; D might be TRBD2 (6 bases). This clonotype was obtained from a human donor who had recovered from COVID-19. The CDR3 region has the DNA TGCAGTGCTAGACGGGGGTTGGAGACCCAGTACTTC. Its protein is CSARRGLETQYF.